The clone carrying this TCR beta chain was seen once. Both blood RNA, taken from unsorted whole blood, and germline DNA were extracted. V shed 4 bases and J shed 0 bases, with 16 bases lying between them. The CDR3 is made up of 16 amino acids. From germline, CDR1 is MGHDK and CDR2 SYGVNS. This sample was taken from a study of tumor-infiltrating lymphocytes in primary liver carcinoma. As for the study in general: The tumors ranged from about 4.2 to 11 cm across and fell within stage T1-T3 N0M0.

The authors made TCR beta cDNA from approximately 490 ng total RNA with a constant-region primer. Three rounds of nested multiplex PCR with slightly modified ARM-PCR produced TCR beta libraries. Investigators reported that the first two PCR rounds, at 10 cycles each, used TRBV1-TRBV30 forward primers with a C-beta reverse primer. TCRdb itself ran the multiplex PCR reads through MiXCR, one entry per CDR3 protein. Counted here are fewer than 350,000 distinct CDR3 sequences, less than 70% occurring once; the ten biggest clones make up about 6.5%. The material sequenced was peripheral blood. This chain joins TRBV25-1 and TRBJ2-7; D possibly corresponds to TRBD1 (6 bases). The origin of this receptor is a man aged 40-49 years with primary liver carcinoma and hepatitis B virus infection. The CDR3 here is CASSGPDSRLSYEQYF. DNA for the CDR3: TGTGCCAGCAGTGGCCCGGACAGCCGACTCTCCTACGAGCAGTACTTC.